These T cell receptor beta chains were read from a single sample in a study of regulatory T cells in long-lasting Graves disease. TCRdb redid the calling of the multiplex PCR reads with MiXCR, one entry per CDR3 protein. The table has approximately 500,000 distinct CDR3 sequences, approximately 21% seen once. The source was peripheral blood mononuclear cells (PBMCs), collected when the disease was refractory, from a patient treated with antithyroid drugs. The receptors shown here come from a female donor with Graves disease. CDR3s include the opening cysteine and the closing phenylalanine or tryptophan.

V	J	CDR3
TRBV28	TRBJ2-3	CASSLSVDRDGDTQYF
TRBV28	TRBJ1-6	CASSLSGGSPLHF
TRBV11-3	TRBJ2-4	CASSLDIGTGGNIQYF
TRBV27	TRBJ1-2	CASSFVGSGPYGYTF
TRBV12-3/TRBV12-4	TRBJ1-2	CASSMTTLYGYTF
TRBV12-3/TRBV12-4	TRBJ1-5	CASSPIPGQGTWEGGNQPQHF
TRBV27	TRBJ1-2	CASSLSPAGYGYTF
TRBV10-3	TRBJ1-2	CAIGDHQDGYTF
TRBV11-3	TRBJ1-5	CASSQDGTGGDQPQHF
TRBV20-1	TRBJ2-7	CSARDQGTSGSYEQYF
TRBV19	TRBJ2-2	CASSRLQYTGELFF
TRBV29-1	TRBJ1-2	CSVESETGSYGYTF
TRBV20-1	TRBJ2-2	CSASTGGGTGELFF
TRBV19	TRBJ2-1	CASSVGLNNEQFF
TRBV5-1	TRBJ1-1	CASSLGVTARSGAEAFF
TRBV6-5	TRBJ2-7	CASSCPPLEQYF
TRBV7-3	TRBJ1-1	CASSRDGNTEAFF
TRBV6-2/TRBV6-3	TRBJ2-3	CASSLALDFRPDTQYF
TRBV6-1	TRBJ1-2	CASSQQGTGPGYTF
TRBV29-1	TRBJ2-5	CSVEGTARETQYF
TRBV2	TRBJ1-1	CASSPEVGTEAFF
TRBV10-3	TRBJ2-4	CAISPGLAENIQYF
TRBV12-3/TRBV12-4	TRBJ1-4	CASQSLLQARGEKLFF
TRBV6-1	TRBJ1-1	CASSTLTVNTEAFF
TRBV19	TRBJ2-5	CASSTGQGGLETQYF
TRBV11-2	TRBJ2-7	CASSTRDRVDEQYF
TRBV28	TRBJ1-2	CASSFKGGRHGYTF
TRBV20-1	TRBJ1-5	CSARGGSNSNQPQHF
TRBV2	TRBJ2-3	CASSTTRGTQYF
TRBV27	TRBJ1-2	CASSSGSTFYGYTF
TRBV12-3/TRBV12-4	TRBJ1-6	CASSFSGGYNSPLHF
TRBV27	TRBJ1-1	CASSSRRQGGTEASF
TRBV29-1	TRBJ2-4	CSVELGGNIQYF
TRBV28	TRBJ1-5	CASSLTVRGPQHF
TRBV29-1	TRBJ2-3	CSVNGHHYGTDTQYF
TRBV6-2/TRBV6-3	TRBJ2-2	CASSISLKNTGELFF
TRBV6-1	TRBJ1-4	CASSEGRQLFF
TRBV4-1	TRBJ1-2	CASSQLGIALGGYTF
TRBV19	TRBJ1-1	CASMDRLMTEAFF
TRBV28	TRBJ1-2	CASSFPRTGGVRGGYTF
TRBV4-2	TRBJ1-2	CASSQDLDGYTF
TRBV19	TRBJ1-4	CASSDQGDEKLFF
TRBV2	TRBJ1-5	CASSEDYSNQPQHF
TRBV27	TRBJ1-5	CASSSDSHLNQPQHF
TRBV28	TRBJ2-4	CASSRRGGPEF
TRBV3-1	TRBJ1-3	CASSRTSGNTIYF
TRBV4-2	TRBJ1-1	CASSQGTPRDTPNTEAFF
TRBV20-1	TRBJ1-5	CSASRPGGSNQPQHF
TRBV6-2/TRBV6-3	TRBJ1-3	CASSSRGRTLRGNTIYF
TRBV5-1	TRBJ2-2	CASSLDGRRTGELFF
TRBV20-1	TRBJ1-5	CSARGVGTLVGQPQHF
TRBV11-1	TRBJ2-7	CASSLAVRGQAELYEQYF
TRBV28	TRBJ1-4	CASSLLGTGNEKLFF